The clone carrying this TCR beta chain was seen at least ten times. Its antigen is unknown. The V and J ends lost 1 base and 4 bases respectively, with 4 bases between them. Germline loops: CDR1 GTSNPN, CDR2 SVGIG (reference sequence). This CDR3 has 11 amino acids. The data were obtained in a study of CD8+CD57+ T cells in acquired aplastic anemia. Study-wide background: On average, sorted CD4+ and CD8+ cells gave approximately 3.5 ug of DNA. Read counts for CD4+ cells (from healthy donors) averaged approximately 11 million.

General study findings and limits: Sharing between patients and controls was observed for twenty-nine CD8+ CDR3 sequences.

Profiling of TCR beta VDJ combinations and CDR3 sequences used genomic DNA as template. TCRdb passed the reads through MiXCR, listing each CDR3 protein once. The sample has just over 400,000 distinct CDR3 sequences, 60% to 80% seen once. The J gene is TRBJ1-2, the V gene TRBV30; D not certain. The specimen sequenced was sorted CD4+, CD8+, or CD8+CD57+ T cells (not recorded which) from PBMCs. The clonotype originates from a human donor in good health, serving as a control. CDR3 sequence (DNA): TGTGCCTGGAGTGGGTCCTATGGCTACACCTTC. It is translated as CAWSGSYGYTF. The complete variable domain, with remaining parts taken from reference TRBV30 and TRBJ1-2, reads SQTIHQWPATLVQPVGSPLSLECTVEGTSNPNLYWYRQAAGRGLQLLFYSVGIGQISSEVPQNLSASRPQDRQFILSSKKLLLSDSGFYLCAWSGSYGYTFGSGTRLTVV.